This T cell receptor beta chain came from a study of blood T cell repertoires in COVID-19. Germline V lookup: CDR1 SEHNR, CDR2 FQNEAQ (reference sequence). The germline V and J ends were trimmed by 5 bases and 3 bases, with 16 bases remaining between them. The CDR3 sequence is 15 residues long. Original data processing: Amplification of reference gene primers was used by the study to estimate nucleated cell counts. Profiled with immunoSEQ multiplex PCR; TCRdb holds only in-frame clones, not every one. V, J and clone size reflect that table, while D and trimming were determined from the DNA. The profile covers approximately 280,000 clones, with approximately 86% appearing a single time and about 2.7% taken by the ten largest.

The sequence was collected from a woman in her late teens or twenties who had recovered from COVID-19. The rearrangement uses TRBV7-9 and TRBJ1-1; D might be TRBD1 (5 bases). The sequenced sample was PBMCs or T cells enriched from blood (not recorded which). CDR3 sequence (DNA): TGTGCCAGCAGCAACACGGGCGCGGGGGACACTGAAGCTTTCTTT. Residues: CASSNTGAGDTEAFF.